These T cell receptor beta chains were read from a single sample in a study of T cell responses to AZD1222 COVID-19 vaccine. The data were produced by immunoSEQ multiplex PCR, yet TCRdb's version contains in-frame clones alone and is incomplete. The sample comprises about 130,000 clones, about 88% of which are singletons, and about 9.9% rests with the top ten. The sample in question was peripheral blood, obtained 28 days after the second AZD1222 dose. The receptors originated from an adult who received the AZD1222 COVID-19 vaccine. Each CDR3 is given with its conserved first and last residue. The D gene is left open where the match is weak. The size field is filled for only some rows; it gives once, few, many or a size class.

D	J	V	size	DNA	CDR3
NA	TRBJ1-3	TRBV7-6	NA	TGTGCCAGCAGCTTAGGACCGGGCGGGCGGGCCTCTGGAAACACCATATATTTT	CASSLGPGGRASGNTIYF
TRBD1	TRBJ2-7	TRBV6-5	once	TGTGCCAGCAGGACAGGGGCCCCGCAGTCCTACGAGCAGTACTTC	CASRTGAPQSYEQYF
TRBD1	TRBJ1-6	TRBV10-3	NA	TGTGCCATCAGCCGGGACAGGGAAAATTCACCCCTCCACTTT	CAISRDRENSPLHF
NA	TRBJ1-4	TRBV11-2	once	TGTGCCAGCAGCTACCCTGCAACTAATGAAAAACTGTTTTTT	CASSYPATNEKLFF
NA	TRBJ2-7	TRBV3-1/TRBV3-2	NA	TGTGCCAGCAGCTCCTTAGGCTCCGCCGAGCAGTACTTC	CASSSLGSAEQYF
NA	TRBJ1-2	TRBV7-8	NA	TGTGCCAGCAGCTTGGGCAGGGCGAACTATGGCTACACCTTC	CASSLGRANYGYTF
NA	TRBJ2-7	TRBV27	NA	TGTGCCAGCAGTTTCCAAAACGGGGGCCCAGGCGAGCAGTACTTC	CASSFQNGGPGEQYF
TRBD2	TRBJ2-1	TRBV24-1	few	TGTGCCACCAGTGATTCGGGACTAGCCGAGCAGTTCTTC	CATSDSGLAEQFF
NA	TRBJ1-5	TRBV2	few	TGTGCCAGCAGCCGGACGGTTCGGTTGCCCCAGCATTTT	CASSRTVRLPQHF
NA	TRBJ2-1	TRBV7-8	NA	TGTGCCAGCAGCTTAGGGCTAGTTCTCAATGAGCAGTTCTTC	CASSLGLVLNEQFF
NA	TRBJ1-1	TRBV7-2	NA	TGTGCCAGCAGTGGGGGTCGGGTCGCTGAAGCTTTCTTT	CASSGGRVAEAFF
NA	TRBJ1-2	TRBV20-1	NA	TGCAGTGCTACCGGCTTGAGTGGCTACACCTTC	CSATGLSGYTF
TRBD1	TRBJ1-5	TRBV27	NA	TGTGCCAGCAGTCCTCGGACAGGCGTCGGTGGCAATCAGCCCCAGCATTTT	CASSPRTGVGGNQPQHF
TRBD1	TRBJ2-2	TRBV7-3	NA	TGTGCCAGCAGCTTAGGGGGACAGGGGGCGACCGGGGAGCTGTTTTTT	CASSLGGQGATGELFF
TRBD2	TRBJ2-2	TRBV19	NA	TGTGCCAGTAGTATAGGCGGGAGTACCTCGAACACCGGGGAGCTGTTTTTT	CASSIGGSTSNTGELFF
TRBD2	TRBJ2-7	TRBV7-2	NA	TGTGCCAGCAGCCTAACCCGGACTAGCGGGGGCTACGAGCAGTACTTC	CASSLTRTSGGYEQYF
NA	TRBJ2-6	TRBV5-6	NA	TGTGCCAGCAGCTTGGAGGCCAACGTCCTGACTTTC	CASSLEANVLTF
TRBD1	TRBJ1-5	TRBV19	NA	TGTGCCAGTAGTCCGCGGGGGGGACAGGGATCCCAGCCCCAGCATTTT	CASSPRGGQGSQPQHF
TRBD1	TRBJ2-7	TRBV6-5	NA	TGTGCCAGCAGTTACTCTGGGACAGTCTCCTACGAGCAGTACTTC	CASSYSGTVSYEQYF
NA	TRBJ1-1	TRBV7-9	NA	TGTGCCAGCAGCTTAGTCCCGACAGGCCCTGAAGCTTTCTTT	CASSLVPTGPEAFF
TRBD2	TRBJ2-1	TRBV19	NA	TGTGCCAGCACTCTAGCGGGGGGGCCGGTGGTGGGGCAGTTCTTC	CASTLAGGPVVGQFF
NA	TRBJ1-2	TRBV6-1	NA	TGTGCCAGCAGTGAAGCGGCGAGGGGTGGCTACACCTTC	CASSEAARGGYTF
NA	TRBJ1-4	TRBV12-3/TRBV12-4	NA	TGTGCCAGCAGCCCAGACAGTGTACTGTTTTTT	CASSPDSVLFF
TRBD1	TRBJ1-1	TRBV5-1	NA	TGCGCCAGCAGCTCTTCCAGGACAGGGACCAATGAAGCTTTCTTT	CASSSSRTGTNEAFF
NA	TRBJ1-2	TRBV30	NA	TGTGCCTGGAGTTCGGGGGGGCATGGCTACACCTTC	CAWSSGGHGYTF
NA	TRBJ1-1	TRBV5-1	NA	TGCGCCAGCAGCTTGACGGGACTTATGAACACTGAAGCTTTCTTT	CASSLTGLMNTEAFF
TRBD2	TRBJ2-3	TRBV4-2	NA	TGTGCCAGCAGCCAAGATAGCGGGTATTGGCAGTATTTT	CASSQDSGYWQYF